This T cell receptor beta chain is from a study of cytomegalovirus exposure and HLA in healthy donors. Whole-study findings and limits: Accurate prediction of HLA-A and HLA-B alleles (for most subjects) was reportedly achieved from TCR beta sequences.

With regard to this clone: Its antigen is undetermined.

V lost 5 bases and J lost 6, with 8 bases in between. The CDR3 length is 12 residues. Germline CDR1 and CDR2: SGHNT and YYREEE (reference sequence). Amplification used 60 Vbeta primers and 13 Jbeta primers. Profiled with immunoSEQ multiplex PCR; TCRdb holds only in-frame clones, not every one. The sample holds around 100,000 clones, 79% seen once. The TCR sequence derives from a woman aged 40 to 55 in good health and CMV-seronegative. The sample was PBMCs. The chain links TRBV5-4 to TRBJ2-2; D is unresolved. This CDR3 reads CASSREAGELFF. Here the CDR3 DNA reads TGTGCCAGCAGTAGAGAGGCCGGGGAGCTGTTTTTT.